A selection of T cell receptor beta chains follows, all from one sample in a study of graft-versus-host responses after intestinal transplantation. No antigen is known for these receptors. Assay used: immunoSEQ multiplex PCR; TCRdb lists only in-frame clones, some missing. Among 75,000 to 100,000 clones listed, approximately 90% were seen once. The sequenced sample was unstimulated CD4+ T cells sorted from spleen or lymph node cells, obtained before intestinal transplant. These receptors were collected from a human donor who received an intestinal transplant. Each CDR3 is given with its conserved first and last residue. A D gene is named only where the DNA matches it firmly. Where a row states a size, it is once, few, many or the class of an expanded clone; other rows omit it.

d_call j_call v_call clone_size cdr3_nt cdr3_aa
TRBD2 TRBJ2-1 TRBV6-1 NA TGTGCCAGCAGTCGGACTAGTGGAGTGTACAATGAGCAGTTCTTC CASSRTSGVYNEQFF
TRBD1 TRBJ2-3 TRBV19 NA TGTGCCAGACATCTACGCCCCGAGACAGGGGTTGAGGGGAGGGATACGCAGTATTTT CARHLRPETGVEGRDTQYF
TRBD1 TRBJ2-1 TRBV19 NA TGTGCCAGTAGTATTAGGGGACAGGAGGCCTGGGAGCAGTTCTTC CASSIRGQEAWEQFF
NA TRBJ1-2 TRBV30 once TGTGCCTGGAGCCTTCTTAACTATGGCTACACCTTC CAWSLLNYGYTF
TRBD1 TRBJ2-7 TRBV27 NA TGTGCCAGCAGTTTATTCGGGACAGCATATGACGAGCAGTACTTC CASSLFGTAYDEQYF
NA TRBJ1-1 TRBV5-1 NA TGCGCCAGCAGCTTAAACTCGAACACTGAAGCTTTCTTT CASSLNSNTEAFF
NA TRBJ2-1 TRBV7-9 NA TGTGCCAGCAGCTACGCTAATTACAATGAGCAGTTCTTC CASSYANYNEQFF
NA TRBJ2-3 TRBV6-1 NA TGTGCCAGCAGTGAATCGGGAGTTGGGTTCACAGATACGCAGTATTTT CASSESGVGFTDTQYF
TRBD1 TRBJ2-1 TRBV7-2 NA TGTGCCAGCAGCATACAGGGGGAAGATGAGCAGTTCTTC CASSIQGEDEQFF
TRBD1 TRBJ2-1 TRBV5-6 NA TGTGCCAGCAGCCACGCCGCCGGGACAGGGGATTACAATGAGCAGTTCTTC CASSHAAGTGDYNEQFF
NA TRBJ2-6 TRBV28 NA TGTGCCAGCTTAGACTACGACTCTGGGGCCAACGTCCTGACTTTC CASLDYDSGANVLTF
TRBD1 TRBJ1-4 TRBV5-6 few TGTGCCAGCAGCTTGGGACAGGGAGGTGAAAAACTGTTTTTT CASSLGQGGEKLFF
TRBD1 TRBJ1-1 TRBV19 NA TGTGCCAGTAGTATAGTCCTCCTCGGACAGGCTGAAGCTTTCTTT CASSIVLLGQAEAFF
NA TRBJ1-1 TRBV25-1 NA TGTGCCAGCAGCCCCGCCGGGACAAAGAACACTGAAGCTTTCTTT CASSPAGTKNTEAFF
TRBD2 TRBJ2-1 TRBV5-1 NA TGCGCCAGCAGCTTCACTAGCGGGGTCTACAATGAGCAGTTCTTC CASSFTSGVYNEQFF
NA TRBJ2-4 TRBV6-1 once TGTGCCAGCAGTAAAGGTATAGACGGGAAAAGGGCCAAAAACATTCAGTACTTC CASSKGIDGKRAKNIQYF
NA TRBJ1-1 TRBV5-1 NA TGCGCCAGCAGCCCCACCAGGAACACTGAAGCTTTCTTT CASSPTRNTEAFF
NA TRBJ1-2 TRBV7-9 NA TGTGCCAGCAGTTCGGGAGCATTAATTTCCTTC CASSSGALISF
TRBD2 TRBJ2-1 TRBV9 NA TGTGCCAGCAGCGAGACTAGCGGGGAAAATGAGCAGTTCTTC CASSETSGENEQFF
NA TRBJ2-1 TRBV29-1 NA TGCAGCGTTTGGGTCGAGGGGGGGAATGAGCAGTTCTTC CSVWVEGGNEQFF
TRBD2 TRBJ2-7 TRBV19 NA TGTGCCAGTAGTCCCACCCCTCCAACTAGCGGGGACGCCTACGAGCAGTACTTC CASSPTPPTSGDAYEQYF
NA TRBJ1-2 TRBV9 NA TGTGCCAGCAGTCGCACTTATGGCTACACCTTC CASSRTYGYTF
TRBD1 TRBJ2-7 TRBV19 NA TGTGCCAGTAGTAAACCCGGGACAGGGACCTACGAGCAGTACTTC CASSKPGTGTYEQYF
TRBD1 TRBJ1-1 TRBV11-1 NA TGTGCCAGCAGCGCCTGGACAGGGCGGAACACTGAAGCTTTCTTT CASSAWTGRNTEAFF
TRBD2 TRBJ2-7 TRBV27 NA TGTGCCAGCAGTTCACCGGGACTAGCAATCTACGAGCAGTACTTC CASSSPGLAIYEQYF
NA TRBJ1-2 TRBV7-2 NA TGTGCCAGCAGCTTAGTGGGAGGGGGGGTCTATGGCTACACCTTC CASSLVGGGVYGYTF
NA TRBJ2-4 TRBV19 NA TGTGCCAGTACCACAGCGGTAACCAAAAACATTCAGTACTTC CASTTAVTKNIQYF
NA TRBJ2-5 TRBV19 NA TGTGCCAGTAGTATAGACCCCGAAGAGACCCAGTACTTC CASSIDPEETQYF
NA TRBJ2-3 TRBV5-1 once TGCGCCAGCGGAGGGCGGACCTTCACAGATACGCAGTATTTT CASGGRTFTDTQYF
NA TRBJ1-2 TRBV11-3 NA TGTGCCAGCAGCTTCGGGGGGGACCTCTATGGCTACACCTTC CASSFGGDLYGYTF
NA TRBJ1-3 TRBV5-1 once TGCGCCAGCAGCTTTGGGCGACCGGAGGACACCATATATTTT CASSFGRPEDTIYF
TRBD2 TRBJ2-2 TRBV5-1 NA TGCGCCAGCAGCTTACGGACTAGAAACACCGGGGAGCTGTTTTTT CASSLRTRNTGELFF
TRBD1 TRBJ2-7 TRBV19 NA TGTGCCAGTAGTCCCGGACAGGGGACTTACGAGCAGTACTTC CASSPGQGTYEQYF
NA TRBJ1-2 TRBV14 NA TGTGCCAGCAGCCAAGTAGATGATGACTATGGCTACACCTTC CASSQVDDDYGYTF
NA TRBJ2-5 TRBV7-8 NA TGTGCCAGCAGCCGGCAAGAGACCCAGTACTTC CASSRQETQYF
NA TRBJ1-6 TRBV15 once TGTGCCACCAGCAGAGGGTCGACAGGTTATAATTCACCCCTCCACTTT CATSRGSTGYNSPLHF
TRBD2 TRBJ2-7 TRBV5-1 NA TGCGCCAGCAGCCGGGGGGTCTTAGCGGAAGCCTACGAGCAGTACTTC CASSRGVLAEAYEQYF
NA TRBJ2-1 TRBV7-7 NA TGTGCCAGCAGCGGGGCTGAGAACAATGAGCAGTTCTTC CASSGAENNEQFF
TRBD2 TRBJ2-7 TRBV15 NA TGCGCCACCAGCAGCGGACTAGCGGGAAGGGAGCAGTACTTC CATSSGLAGREQYF
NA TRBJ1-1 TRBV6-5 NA TGTGCCAGCAGTTACTCGACACGGATGAACACTGAAGCTTTCTTT CASSYSTRMNTEAFF
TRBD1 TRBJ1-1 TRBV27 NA TGTGCCAGCAGTGGCAGACAGGGGGGCACCGAAGCTTTCTTT CASSGRQGGTEAFF
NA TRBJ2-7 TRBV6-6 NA TGTGCCAGCAGTACGAGGGGGGGCGGGAATAGAGGCGAGCAGTACTTC CASSTRGGGNRGEQYF
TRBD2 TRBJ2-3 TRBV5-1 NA TGCGCCAGCAGCTTGGGACTAGCTTCTGATACGCAGTATTTT CASSLGLASDTQYF
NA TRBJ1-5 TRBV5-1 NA TGCGCCAGCAGCTTGGGTCCGGTATTCGATCAGCCCCAGCATTTT CASSLGPVFDQPQHF
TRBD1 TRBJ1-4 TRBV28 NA TGTGCCAGCAGTCCCAACAGGGGGATTAATGAAAAACTGTTTTTT CASSPNRGINEKLFF
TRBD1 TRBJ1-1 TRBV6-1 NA TGTGCCAGCAGTGACGCGGGACAGGTAAAGGTTGAAGCTTTCTTT CASSDAGQVKVEAFF
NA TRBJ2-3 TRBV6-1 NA TGTGCCAGCAGTGGGGGGCAACTCCGGGACCACGATACGCAGTATTTT CASSGGQLRDHDTQYF
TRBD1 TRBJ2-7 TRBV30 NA TGTGCCTGGAGACAGGGGGCCTACGAGCAGTACTTC CAWRQGAYEQYF
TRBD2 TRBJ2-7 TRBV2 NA TGTGCCAGCAGCTCTGCTAGCGGGGCAAGTTCCGAGCAGTACTTC CASSSASGASSEQYF
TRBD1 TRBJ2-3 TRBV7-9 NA TGTGCCAGCAGCTTCCGAGGACAGGGTGTGAGACCAGATACGCAGTATTTT CASSFRGQGVRPDTQYF
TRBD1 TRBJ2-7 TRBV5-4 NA TGTGCCAGCAGACCCTTCGACAGGGCTCTCACCTACGAGCAGTACTTC CASRPFDRALTYEQYF
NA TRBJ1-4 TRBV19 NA TGTGCCAGTAGTAACGCCTGGACAGCTGGCTCTAATGAAAAACTGTTTTTT CASSNAWTAGSNEKLFF
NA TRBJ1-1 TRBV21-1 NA TGTGCCAGCAGCCCCGAAATACAGGGGGGAAGGACTGAAGCTTTCTTT CASSPEIQGGRTEAFF
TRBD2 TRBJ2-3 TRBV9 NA TGTGCCAGCAGCCAGACTAGCGGGGGGGCAGATACGCAGTATTTT CASSQTSGGADTQYF
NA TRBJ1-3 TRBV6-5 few TGTGCCAGCAGTGATGACAGCTTTGGAAACACCATATATTTT CASSDDSFGNTIYF
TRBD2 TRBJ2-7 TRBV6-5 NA TGTGCCAGCAGGGACGGGGGGACCTACGAGCAGTACTTC CASRDGGTYEQYF
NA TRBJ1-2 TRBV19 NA TGTGCCAGTAGTCCAGGTTACTTTAACTATGGCTACACCTTC CASSPGYFNYGYTF
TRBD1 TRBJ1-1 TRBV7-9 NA TGTGCCAGCAGCTTAACAGGGGGGAACACTGAAGCTTTCTTT CASSLTGGNTEAFF
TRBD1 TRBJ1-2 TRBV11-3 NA TGTGCCAGCAGCACCGACAGGGGACACTATGGCTACACCTTC CASSTDRGHYGYTF